The 5 T cell receptor beta chains presented below share a single source sample, sequenced in a study of CD8+ T cells in alopecia areata. Sequencing templates came from extracted RNA that was reverse transcribed into cDNA. Method: immunoSEQ multiplex PCR; TCRdb's copy keeps in-frame clones and lacks some. The sample consists of 270,000 or so clones, 58% of them appearing once. The treatment denotes: oral pan-JAK inhibitor, 5-10 mg twice daily. Here the sequenced sample was CD4+ T cells sorted from blood, taken at week 24, from a patient treated with tofacitinib. These receptors were collected from a human donor with alopecia areata.

This chain connects TRBV2 to TRBJ1-3; TRBD1 is a possible D gene (6 bases). Looked up from germline, CDR1 is SNHLY and CDR2 is FYNNEI. Trimming shortened V by 5 bases and J by 0 bases, and 14 bases separated the two germline ends. This CDR3 contains 16 residues. CDR3 nucleotides: TGTGCCAGCAGTCCCCAAGGACAGTTCTCTGGAAACACCATATATTTT. Protein sequence: CASSPQGQFSGNTIYF.

The chain joins TRBV30 to TRBJ1-2, with a tentative D call TRBD1 (5 bases). The CDR3 covers 16 residues. Germline lookup yields CDR1 GTSNPN and CDR2 SVGIG (reference sequence). V dropped 2 bases and J dropped 4 bases, with 20 bases sitting between them. The CDR3 DNA follows: TGTGCCTGGAGTCACTCTCAGGGATACCCTATCTATGGCTACACCTTC. The encoded protein is CAWSHSQGYPIYGYTF.

This clone occurred a few times. V is TRBV7-9 and J is TRBJ2-1, with 10 bases lining up with TRBD2. V was pared by 5 bases and J by 5 bases, with 3 bases of the junction left unmatched. Germline V gene sequence: CDR1 SEHNR, CDR2 FQNEAQ (reference sequence). The CDR3 loop spans 14 amino acids. CDR3 sequence reads: CASSPGLADNEQFF. For the CDR3, the DNA is TGTGCCAGCAGCCCCGGACTAGCGGACAATGAGCAGTTCTTC.

This chain connects TRBV5-6 to TRBJ1-5, with D unclear. The CDR3 has 15 amino acids. Deletions cut 0 bases from V and 0 bases from J, with 7 bases between. The germline gives CDR1 SGHDT, CDR2 YYEEEE. The CDR3: CASSLGTYSNQPQHF. The CDR3 region has the DNA TGTGCCAGCAGCTTGGGGACTTATAGCAATCAGCCCCAGCATTTT.

V gene TRBV12-5 combines with J gene TRBJ2-2; possibly TRBD1 for D (6 bases). The germline V and J ends were trimmed by 7 bases and 1 base, with 10 bases remaining between them. CDR1 is LGHNT, CDR2 FRNRAP, per germline. This CDR3 is built from 14 residues. For the CDR3, the DNA is TGTGCTAGTGCCCCGGGACAGAACACCGGGGAGCTGTTTTTT. Translating gives CASAPGQNTGELFF.